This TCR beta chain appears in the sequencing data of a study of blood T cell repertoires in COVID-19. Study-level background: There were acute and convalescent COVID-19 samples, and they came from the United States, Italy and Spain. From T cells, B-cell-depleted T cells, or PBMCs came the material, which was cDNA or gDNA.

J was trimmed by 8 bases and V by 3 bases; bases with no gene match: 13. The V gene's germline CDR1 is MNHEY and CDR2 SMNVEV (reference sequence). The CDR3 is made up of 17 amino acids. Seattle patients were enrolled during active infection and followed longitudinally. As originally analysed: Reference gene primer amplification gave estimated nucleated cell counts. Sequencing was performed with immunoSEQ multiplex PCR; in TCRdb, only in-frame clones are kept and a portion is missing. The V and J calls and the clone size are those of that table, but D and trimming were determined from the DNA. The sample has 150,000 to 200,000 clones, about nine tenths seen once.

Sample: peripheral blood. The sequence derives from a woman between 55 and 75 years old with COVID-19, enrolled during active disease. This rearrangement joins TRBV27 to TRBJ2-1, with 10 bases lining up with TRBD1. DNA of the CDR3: TGTGCCAGCAGTTTTGGGCTCCGGGACAGGGGCTGGGATGAGCAGTTCTTC. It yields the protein CASSFGLRDRGWDEQFF.